Described below is a single TCR beta chain sequence and its context. It lacks a known antigen. There are no base qualities to consult, and no much larger clone falls within one base. The sample's treatment or condition, from its label and the paper: roughly 11-day PBMC culture with coronavirus spike peptide pools or control peptides (ViraFEST assay). CD4+ T cells from unexposed donors were collected before the COVID-19 pandemic (2011-2018). The study used the ViraFEST assay, which expanded antigen-specific T cells with peptide pools and then identified expanded clonotypes by TCR sequencing. PBMCs were cultured at about 2 million per well in IMDM supplemented with around 5% human AB serum and approximately 10 IU/ml IL-2, with around 10 ug/ml peptide pools added. On days 3 and 7, half of the culture medium was replaced with fresh IL-2-containing medium. CD4+ T cells were isolated after around ten days of culture through negative selection using the EasySep CD4+ T cell isolation kit. As cell number allowed, CD4+ T cells from unexposed donors were tested for reactivity to SARS-CoV-2 S and N and to four common cold coronavirus spike pools. PBMCs were separated from whole blood using Ficoll-Paque Plus gradient centrifugation and then either used fresh or cryopreserved at -140C. Each culture condition was generally run in triplicate wells. The leukapheresis product for the unexposed donors was obtained through commercial purchase.

The data originate from a study of vaccination and CD4 T cells after COVID-19 (dated 2022 in TCRdb). Study-level background: Six males and four females were included in the convalescent cohort, with two Hispanic individuals, seven Caucasians, two Asians and one multiracial person represented. In roughly nine COVID-19 convalescent patients and a handful of infection-naive healthy vaccine recipients, the spike-specific CD4+ TCR repertoire before mRNA vaccination was compared with the repertoire after mRNA vaccination. In an earlier paper using these donors, memory CD4+ T cell crossreactivity between SARS-CoV-2 and common cold coronavirus spike proteins was assessed at the TCR clonotype level. Post-COVID blood samples from convalescent patients were collected a median of roughly 100 days after diagnosis, with a range of roughly 35 to 180 days. Participants received two doses of either the Pfizer-BioNTech BNT162b2 vaccine (n=8) or the Moderna mRNA-1273 vaccine (n=2). For stimulating the cultures, overlapping spike peptide pools were used, derived from SARS-CoV-2 as well as from the common cold coronaviruses HCoV-NL63, HCoV-OC43 and HCoV-229E. Control cultures used a CEFX viral epitope pool as positive control, an HIV-1 Nef peptide pool as negative control, or no peptide. Post-vaccine blood samples were collected a median of approximately 77 days after the second vaccine dose, ranging from about 12 to 250 days.

The method was PCR. DNA from cultured CD4+ T cells underwent TCR sequencing with the Oncomine TCR Beta short-read assay at the Johns Hopkins FTIC core. Genomic DNA was extracted from the cultured CD4+ T cells with the QIAamp micro DNA kit. The Oncomine TCR Beta libraries from cultured CD4+ T cells were pooled using unique dual indexes and then sequenced on an Illumina iSeq 100. Turning to the authors' computational methods: Non-productive sequences were filtered out, and CDR3s that did not start with C, did not end with F or W, or were shorter than 7 amino acids were discarded. The MANAFEST web application was used to identify antigen-specific clonotypes by comparing peptide-stimulated wells against reference wells and other culture wells. For a clone to be called positive, the clone needed an FDR below 0.05, an odds ratio above 5, and a productive frequency above 0.1% in at least two of three replicate wells. A clonotype was classed as cross-reactive if the clonotype showed significant expansion both in SARS-CoV-2 spike wells and in at least one common cold coronavirus spike condition. Using R version 3.6.1, CDR3 homology was evaluated through Levenshtein distances (stringdist) along with unrooted phylogenetic trees (ape). TCRdb reworked the public reads: Q25 trimming with fastp, MiXCR clone assembly, productive beta chains retained. Entries that share a CDR3 protein sequence are merged under the most common genes and DNA. TCRdb's processing, not the authors' own work, is the source of the V and J calls. The sample table lists 5,100 or so distinct CDR3 sequences, roughly three fifths of them with a count of one. The ten most abundant clones make up about 30% of the sample.

Trimming takes 7 bases from V and 6 bases from J, and the germline ends sit 13 bases apart. The CDR3 goes from the cysteine to the phenylalanine over 12 residues. Just CDR3 DNA is preserved here, 36 bases in frame from base 1. The germline V gene specifies SNHLY as CDR1 and FYNNEI as CDR2. Beyond this particular receptor, the publication reports: The study included relatively few convalescent patients and did not analyze early timepoints after natural infection. Nearly all vaccine-specific clones in convalescent patients (304 of 307) were mono-reactive for SARS-CoV-2 spike rather than cross-reactive with common cold coronaviruses. Among the post-vaccine SARS-CoV-2-reactive clones in convalescent patients, a median about 89% showed up only after vaccination, which suggests vaccine-specific priming. The median count of SARS-CoV-2-reactive clonotypes went up from roughly 21 after infection to a few dozen after vaccination, although the change was not significant.

The rearrangement joined TRBV2 to TRBJ2-7, with no D gene named confidently. Sequenced input: CD4+ T cells from blood, cultured in vitro. The sequence derives from a human donor in good health. The DNA is TGTGCCAGCACGGGCGACCGAGGCGAGCAGTACTTC. Translated, this gives CASTGDRGEQYF.